This TCR beta chain stems from a study of cytomegalovirus exposure and HLA in healthy donors. Assay: immunoSEQ multiplex PCR; the TCRdb copy retains only in-frame clones and omits some. The sample holds about 240,000 clones, about 86% seen once. Germline V CDR1 and CDR2: LNHNV, YYDKDF (reference sequence). V gave up 6 bases and J gave up 7 bases, with 10 bases separating them. This CDR3 comprises 12 residues. On this clone itself: The antigen is unknown.

Broader study findings: The CMV antigen specificity of a few CMV-associated chains was confirmed through in vitro analysis.

The rearrangement joins TRBV15 to TRBJ2-1; TRBD2 might be the D (5 bases). The origin of this receptor is a woman aged 25 to 45 in good health and CMV-seropositive. The specimen sequenced was PBMCs. The CDR3, as DNA: TGTGCCACCAGGACCTTAGCGAATGAGCAGTTCTTC. Translated, it gives CATRTLANEQFF.